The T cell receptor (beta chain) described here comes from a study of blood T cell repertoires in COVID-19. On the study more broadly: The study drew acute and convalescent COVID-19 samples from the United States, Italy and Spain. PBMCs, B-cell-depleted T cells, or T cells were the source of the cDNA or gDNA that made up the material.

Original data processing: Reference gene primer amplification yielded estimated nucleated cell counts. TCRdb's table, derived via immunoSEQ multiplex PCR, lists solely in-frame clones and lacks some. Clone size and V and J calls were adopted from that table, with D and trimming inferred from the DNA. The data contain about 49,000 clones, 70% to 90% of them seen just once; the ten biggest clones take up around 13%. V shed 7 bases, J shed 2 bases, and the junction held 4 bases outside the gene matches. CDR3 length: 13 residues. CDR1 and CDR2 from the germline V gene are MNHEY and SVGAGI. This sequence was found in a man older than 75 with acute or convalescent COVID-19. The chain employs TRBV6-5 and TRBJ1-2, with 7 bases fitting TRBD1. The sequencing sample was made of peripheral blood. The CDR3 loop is CASISRGNYGYTF. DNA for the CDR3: TGTGCCAGCATTAGCAGGGGGAACTATGGCTACACCTTC.